This T cell receptor beta chain originates from a study of blood T cell repertoires in COVID-19. Libraries were prepared by immunoSEQ multiplex PCR; TCRdb keeps only in-frame clonotypes and omits some of them. The repertoire holds about 380,000 clones, with around 87% as singletons. The receptor's source is a man aged 25-45 years who had recovered from COVID-19. Sequenced: PBMCs or T cells enriched from blood (not recorded which).

CDR3: CATSRGDGSYGYTF. CDR3 in DNA: TGTGCCACCAGCAGAGGTGACGGGAGCTATGGCTACACCTTC. The chain recombines TRBV15 with TRBJ1-2, with D unclear. V lost 1 base to trimming and J lost 4 bases, with 10 bases between them. The CDR3 length is 14 residues. Germline V gene lookup returns CDR1 LNHNV and CDR2 YYDKDF (reference sequence). Complete variable domain (other parts from reference TRBV15 and TRBJ1-2): DAMVIQNPRYQVTQFGKPVTLSCSQTLNHNVMYWYQQKSSQAPKLLFHYYDKDFNNEADTPDNFQSRRPNTSFCFLDIRSPGLGDTAMYLCATSRGDGSYGYTFGSGTRLTVV.